Each of the 29 T cell receptor beta chains below was sequenced from the same sample in a study of cytomegalovirus exposure and HLA in healthy donors. Primers for the PCR totalled 60 Vbeta and 13 Jbeta. The table came from immunoSEQ multiplex PCR; TCRdb's copy has only in-frame clones and leaves some out. Among 150,000 to 200,000 clones listed, roughly 75% were seen once. The sequenced material came from PBMCs. All receptors derive from a young man in good health and CMV-seropositive.

V is TRBV28 and J is TRBJ1-1; 10 positions match TRBD1. CDR3 length: 16 residues. CDR1 and CDR2 from the germline V gene are MDHEN and SYDVKM. J gave up 7 bases and V 4 bases, and 12 bases lay outside the gene matches. This chain's CDR3 is CASSSMPGTGECEAFF. The CDR3 DNA reads as TGTGCCAGCAGTTCCATGCCCGGGACAGGGGAATGTGAAGCTTTCTTT.

This clone was counted a single time. V usage is TRBV5-1 and J usage is TRBJ1-1; D perhaps matches TRBD1 (6 bases). Trimming shortened V by 5 bases and J by 1 base, and 15 bases separated the two germline ends. CDR1 and CDR2 from the germline V gene are SGHRS and YFSETQ. The CDR3 has 15 residues. CDR3 coding DNA: TGCGCCAGCAGGCGGACCGGGACACCGAACACTGAAGCTTTCTTT. Its protein is CASRRTGTPNTEAFF.

V gene TRBV27 combines with J gene TRBJ2-7, with 8 positions matching TRBD1. Trimming cost V 4 bases and J 7 bases; bases outside gene matches: 9. The CDR3 extends over 14 amino acids. Germline CDR1 and CDR2: MNHEY and SMNVEV (reference sequence). For the CDR3, the DNA is TGTGCCAGCAGTTCACAGGGGGGAATTGGAGAGCAGTACTTC. Its protein product is CASSSQGGIGEQYF.

This chain uses TRBV7-6 with TRBJ2-1, with 10 positions matching TRBD2. The CDR3 runs to 16 residues. J was trimmed by 3 bases and V by 4 bases; bases with no gene match: 6. Per the germline V gene, CDR1 is SGHVS and CDR2 is FNYEAQ. CDR3 loop: CASSSQPSGSYNEQFF. The CDR3 DNA sequence: TGTGCCAGCAGCTCCCAGCCTAGCGGGAGCTACAATGAGCAGTTCTTC.

Only a few counts were recorded for this clone. J is TRBJ2-7 and V is TRBV11-2; a weak D match, TRBD1 (6 bases). Germline CDR1 reads SGHAT; CDR2 reads FQNNGV. The CDR3 runs to 14 residues. Trimming took 5 bases from V and 0 from J, leaving 11 bases between them. The CDR3 DNA reads TGTGCCAGCAGCGGACAGATGAGCTCCTACGAGCAGTACTTC. Its protein product is CASSGQMSSYEQYF.

The chain is built from TRBV5-4 and TRBJ2-5; weak D call: TRBD2 (5 bases). Germline assignment: CDR1 SGHNT and CDR2 YYREEE (reference sequence). There are 13 residues in the CDR3. Trimming took 4 bases from V and 11 from J, leaving 18 bases between them. The CDR3 here is CASSDGPSGFQYF. The CDR3 DNA sequence: TGTGCCAGCAGCGATGGGCCGTCGGGGTTTCAGTACTTC.

This sequence joins TRBV7-2 and TRBJ2-7; 8 nucleotides line up with TRBD1. Germline V CDR1 and CDR2: SGHTA, FQGNSA. The J segment lost 2 bases and the V segment lost 1 base, leaving 1 base of the junction unmatched. This CDR3 contains 14 residues. The CDR3 region is CASSLGDRTYEQYF. CDR3 sequence (DNA): TGTGCCAGCAGCTTAGGGGACAGGACCTACGAGCAGTACTTC.

V gene TRBV29-1 combines with J gene TRBJ2-1; 8 bases match TRBD2. The V and J ends lost 4 bases and 9 bases, in that order; junction bases with no gene match: 14. The CDR3 covers 15 residues. Per germline, CDR1 SQVTM and CDR2 ANQGSEA. CDR3 loop: CSVGGGSGSSSEQFF. CDR3 nucleotides: TGCAGCGTTGGGGGCGGAAGCGGGAGTAGTAGTGAGCAGTTCTTC.

The J gene is TRBJ2-1, the V gene TRBV7-3, with TRBD2 matching over 7 bases. V lost 5 bases, J lost 1 base, and 5 bases stayed unmatched. The CDR3 totals 15 residues. CDR1 and CDR2 from the germline V gene are SGHTA and FQGTGA. CDR3 nucleotide sequence: TGTGCCAGCAGCCCCAGCGGGATTTCCTACAATGAGCAGTTCTTC. This translates into CASSPSGISYNEQFF.

V is TRBV23-1 and J is TRBJ2-1; tentatively, D is TRBD2 (6 bases). TRBV23-1 is marked as an open reading frame, function uncertain. With 0 bases removed from V and 12 bases from J, the gap between germline ends came to 18 bases. The CDR3 has 15 residues. The chain's CDR3 is CASSQSEGHCWGQFF. The CDR3 DNA is TGCGCCAGCAGTCAATCGGAGGGCCATTGCTGGGGGCAGTTCTTC.

J is TRBJ1-4 and V is TRBV4-1, with D uncertain. This CDR3 comprises 17 residues. With 0 bases removed from V and 2 bases from J, the gap between germline ends came to 13 bases. CDR1 and CDR2 (germline): MGHRA, YSYEKL. This CDR3 is CASSQDLVAATNEKLFF. DNA of the CDR3: TGCGCCAGCAGCCAAGATCTAGTGGCAGCTACTAATGAAAAACTGTTTTTT.

The chain employs TRBV9 and TRBJ2-5; D might be TRBD1 (6 bases). Per germline, CDR1 SGDLS and CDR2 YYNGEE. Trimming shortened V by 3 bases and J by 5 bases, and 14 bases separated the two germline ends. This CDR3 is 14 amino acids long. The CDR3 region is CASSAAGDWETQYF. The CDR3, as DNA: TGTGCCAGCAGCGCAGCAGGGGATTGGGAGACCCAGTACTTC.

V is TRBV5-1 and J is TRBJ2-3; 10 nucleotides line up with TRBD1. The J segment lost 5 bases and the V segment lost 0 bases, leaving 3 bases of the junction unmatched. Germline CDR1 reads SGHRS; CDR2 reads YFSETQ. This CDR3 has 15 residues. As DNA, the CDR3 is TGCGCCAGCAGCTTGGGTGGGACAGGGGAAGATACGCAGTATTTT. This translates into CASSLGGTGEDTQYF.

The V call is TRBV6-5, the J call TRBJ1-5; 9 bases line up with TRBD1. The CDR3 is 14 residues long. V was clipped by 5 bases and J by 8 bases; unmatched bases: 7. Germline V gives CDR1 MNHEY, CDR2 SVGAGI. CDR3 coding DNA: TGTGCCAGCAGTACCGGGACAGGGCTCGAGCCCCAGCATTTT. It translates to CASSTGTGLEPQHF.

This clone was counted between two and nine times. The chain combines TRBV28 with TRBJ2-7; 11 bases agree with TRBD1. Trimming took 7 bases from V and 4 from J; bases not matched to a gene: 12. CDR3 length: 16 residues. Germline CDR1 reads MDHEN; CDR2 reads SYDVKM. Written as DNA, the CDR3 is TGTGCCAGCACTACCAAGCCGGGACAGGGGGTTTACGAGCAGTACTTC. This encodes CASTTKPGQGVYEQYF.

The V gene is TRBV5-6, the J gene TRBJ2-7; possible D gene TRBD2, 6 bases. The CDR3 is 13 residues long. CDR1 and CDR2 (germline): SGHDT, YYEEEE. V was pared by 0 bases and J by 6 bases, with 10 bases between. The DNA for the CDR3 is TGTGCCAGCAGCTTGGCACTAGCTTGCGAGCAGTACTTC. This translates into CASSLALACEQYF. Full variable domain (rest looked up from reference TRBV5-6 and TRBJ2-7): DAGVTQSPTHLIKTRGQQVTLRCSPKSGHDTVSWYQQALGQGPQFIFQYYEEEERQRGNFPDRFSGHQFPNYSSELNVNALLLGDSALYLCASSLALACEQYFGPGTRLTVT.

This clone showed up just once. The genes are TRBV4-1 and TRBJ2-5, with a possible D match to TRBD2 (6 bases). The V and J ends lost 1 base and 4 bases respectively, with 10 bases between them. Germline values: CDR1 MGHRA, CDR2 YSYEKL. The CDR3 contains 14 residues. The CDR3 here is CASSQVAGLETQYF. The CDR3 nucleotides read TGCGCCAGCAGCCAAGTGGCGGGATTAGAGACCCAGTACTTC.

The chain couples TRBV19 to TRBJ2-5; unclear D gene. CDR3 length equals 14 residues. Germline V gives CDR1 LNHDA, CDR2 SQIVND (reference sequence). Deletions cut 10 bases from V and 5 bases from J, with 20 bases between. In nucleotides, the CDR3 is TGTGCCATACTGAGACTGTTAAATTGGGAGACCCAGTACTTC. Residues: CAILRLLNWETQYF.

The V gene is TRBV30, the J gene TRBJ2-7, with unresolved D. V was pared by 3 bases and J by 6 bases, with 15 bases between. From germline, CDR1 is GTSNPN and CDR2 SVGIG (reference sequence). The CDR3 covers 13 residues. CDR3 region: CAWSASRGGEQYF. CDR3 bases: TGTGCCTGGAGCGCGTCCAGAGGTGGCGAGCAGTACTTC.

This rearrangement joins TRBV6-6 to TRBJ2-1, with 8 positions matching TRBD2. Per germline, CDR1 MNHNY and CDR2 SVGAGI (reference sequence). The length of the CDR3 is 16 residues. V lost 0 bases, J lost 5 bases, and 6 bases stayed unmatched. CDR3 coding DNA: TGTGCCAGCAGTTACTCTGGGACTAGTAATAACAATGAGCAGTTCTTC. Translation gives CASSYSGTSNNNEQFF.

The chain joins TRBV5-1 to TRBJ2-1; 11 positions match TRBD2. Unmatched junction bases numbered 2, after V lost 3 bases and J lost 6 bases. Germline V gives CDR1 SGHRS, CDR2 YFSETQ. The CDR3 has 14 residues. Here the CDR3 reads CASSSSGRSNEQFF. The CDR3 DNA sequence: TGCGCCAGCAGCTCTAGCGGGAGGAGCAATGAGCAGTTCTTC. The full variable domain, in which reference TRBV5-1 and TRBJ2-1 provide the parts outside the CDR3, is KAGVTQTPRYLIKTRGQQVTLSCSPISGHRSVSWYQQTPGQGLQFLFEYFSETQRNKGNFPGRFSGRQFSNSRSEMNVSTLELGDSALYLCASSSSGRSNEQFFGPGTRLTVL.

This clone was counted only a few times. The chain has TRBV6-5 and TRBJ2-7; 12 bases are shared with TRBD2. V shed 7 bases, J shed 9 bases, and the junction held 13 bases outside the gene matches. This CDR3 is built from 15 residues. CDR1 and CDR2 (germline): MNHEY, SVGAGI. The CDR3 nucleotides are TGTGCCAGCACCAAAAGACTAGCGGGAGCTGGGGTGCAGTACTTC. Encoded protein: CASTKRLAGAGVQYF.

V is TRBV29-1 and J is TRBJ2-1; D is possibly TRBD1 (5 bases). Germline CDR1 and CDR2: SQVTM and ANQGSEA. V lost 4 bases to trimming and J lost 9 bases, with 7 bases between them. The CDR3 is 10 residues long. The DNA of the CDR3 is TGCAGCGTTGGAAGGGGTGAGCAGTTCTTC. It yields the protein CSVGRGEQFF.

Turning to this clone: One end of the junction is discordant with germline, which a read error may explain. The V call is TRBV7-9, the J call TRBJ2-5; TRBD2 aligns across 9 bases. Germline CDR1 and CDR2: SEHNR and FQNEAQ (reference sequence). The CDR3 sequence is 15 residues long. The CDR3 spells CPSSHSGGGEETQYF. CDR3 nucleotide sequence: TGTCCCAGCAGCCATAGCGGGGGAGGGGAAGAGACCCAGTACTTC.

This rearrangement joins TRBV4-1 to TRBJ2-2; 10 positions agree with TRBD1. J lost 4 bases, V lost 3 bases, and 11 bases had no gene match. The CDR3 extends over 18 amino acids. CDR1 and CDR2 (germline): MGHRA, YSYEKL. CDR3 sequence: CASSQRTGTGVFTGELFF. CDR3 nucleotide sequence: TGCGCCAGCAGCCAGCGGACGGGGACAGGGGTGTTCACCGGGGAGCTGTTTTTT.

This clone showed up just a few times. V is TRBV11-2 and J is TRBJ1-3, with D unclear. Germline V gene lookup returns CDR1 SGHAT and CDR2 FQNNGV. CDR3 size: 12 residues. V lost 7 bases and J 2 bases, leaving 6 bases between the germline ends. The DNA of the CDR3 is TGTGCCAGCACACATACTGGAAACACCATATATTTT. This translates into CASTHTGNTIYF.

This sequence joins TRBV4-2 and TRBJ2-5; TRBD2 matches at 7 bases. TRBJ2-7 explains the end of the DNA better; the J call may be wrong. Germline V gene lookup returns CDR1 LGHNA and CDR2 YNFKEQ. The CDR3 has 14 amino acids. In DNA form, the CDR3 reads TGTGCCAGCAGGGGCGGGAGCCCTCACTACGAGCAGTACTTC. Protein product: CASRGGSPHYEQYF.

This clone has just a few counts. V and J are TRBV19 and TRBJ1-2; 8 nucleotides line up with TRBD1. From germline, CDR1 is LNHDA and CDR2 SQIVND (reference sequence). There are 12 residues in the CDR3. Trimming removed 8 bases from V and 7 bases from J; junction bases left unmatched: 6. CDR3 loop: CASCDQGAGYTF. CDR3 nucleotides: TGTGCCAGTTGCGACCAGGGGGCTGGCTACACCTTC. The full variable domain, completed using reference TRBV19 and TRBJ1-2, is DGGITQSPKYLFRKEGQNVTLSCEQNLNHDAMYWYRQDPGQGLRLIYYSQIVNDFQKGDIAEGYSVSREKKESFPLTVTSAQKNPTAFYLCASCDQGAGYTFGSGTRLTVV.

The rearrangement joins TRBV9 to TRBJ1-3, with a tentative D call TRBD1 (5 bases). Germline V gene data show CDR1 as SGDLS and CDR2 as YYNGEE. V was pared by 1 base and J by 0 bases, with 5 bases between. CDR3 length equals 14 residues. The CDR3 sequence is CASSVQGSGNTIYF. In DNA form, the CDR3 reads TGTGCCAGCAGCGTACAGGGCTCTGGAAACACCATATATTTT.